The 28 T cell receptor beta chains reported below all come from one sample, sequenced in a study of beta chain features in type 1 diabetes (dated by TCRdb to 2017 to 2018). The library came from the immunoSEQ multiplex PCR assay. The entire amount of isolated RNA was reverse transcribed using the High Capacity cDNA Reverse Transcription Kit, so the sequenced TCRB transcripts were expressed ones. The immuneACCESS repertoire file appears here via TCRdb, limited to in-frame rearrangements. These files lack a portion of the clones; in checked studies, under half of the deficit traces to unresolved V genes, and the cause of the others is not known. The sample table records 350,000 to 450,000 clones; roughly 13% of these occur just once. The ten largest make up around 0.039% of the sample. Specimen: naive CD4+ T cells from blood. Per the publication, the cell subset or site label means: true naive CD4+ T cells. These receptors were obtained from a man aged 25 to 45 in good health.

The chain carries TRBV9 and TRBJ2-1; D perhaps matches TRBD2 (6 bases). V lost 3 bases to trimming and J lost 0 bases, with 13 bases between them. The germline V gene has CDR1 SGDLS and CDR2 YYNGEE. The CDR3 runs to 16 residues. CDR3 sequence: CASSGSRGSSYNEQFF. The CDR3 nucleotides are TGTGCCAGCAGCGGGTCACGGGGGAGCTCCTACAATGAGCAGTTCTTC.

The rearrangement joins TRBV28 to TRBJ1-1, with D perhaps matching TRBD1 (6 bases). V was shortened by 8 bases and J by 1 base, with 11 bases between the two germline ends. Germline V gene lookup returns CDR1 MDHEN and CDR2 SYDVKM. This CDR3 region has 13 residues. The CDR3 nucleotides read TGTGCCAGCCGGACAGAAGAGAACACTGAAGCTTTCTTT. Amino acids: CASRTEENTEAFF.

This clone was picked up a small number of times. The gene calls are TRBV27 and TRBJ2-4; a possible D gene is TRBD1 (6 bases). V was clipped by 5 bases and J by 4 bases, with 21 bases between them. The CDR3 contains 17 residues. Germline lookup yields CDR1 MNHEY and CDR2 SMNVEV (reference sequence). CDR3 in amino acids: CASSPHSTGTRKNIQYF. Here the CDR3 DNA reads TGTGCCAGCAGTCCCCACTCCACCGGGACAAGGAAAAACATTCAGTACTTC.

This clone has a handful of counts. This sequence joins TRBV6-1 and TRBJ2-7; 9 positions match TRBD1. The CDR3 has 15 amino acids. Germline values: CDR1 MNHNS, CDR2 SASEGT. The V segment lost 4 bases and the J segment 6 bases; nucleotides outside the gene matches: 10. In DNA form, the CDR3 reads TGTGCCAGCAGTGTTACCGGGACAGGGATCTTCGAGCAGTACTTC. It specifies CASSVTGTGIFEQYF.

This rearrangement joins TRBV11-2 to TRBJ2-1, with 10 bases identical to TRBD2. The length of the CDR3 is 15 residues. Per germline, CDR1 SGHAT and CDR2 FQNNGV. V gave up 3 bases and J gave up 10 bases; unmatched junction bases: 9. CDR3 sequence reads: CASSFGLAGDKEQFF. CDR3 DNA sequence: TGTGCCAGCAGCTTTGGGCTAGCGGGAGATAAGGAGCAGTTCTTC.

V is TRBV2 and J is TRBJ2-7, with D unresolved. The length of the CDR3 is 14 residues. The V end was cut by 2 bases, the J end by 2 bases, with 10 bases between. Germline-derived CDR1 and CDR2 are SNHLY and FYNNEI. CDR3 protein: CASSERSVTYEQYF. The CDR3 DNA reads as TGTGCCAGCAGTGAAAGATCAGTTACCTACGAGCAGTACTTC.

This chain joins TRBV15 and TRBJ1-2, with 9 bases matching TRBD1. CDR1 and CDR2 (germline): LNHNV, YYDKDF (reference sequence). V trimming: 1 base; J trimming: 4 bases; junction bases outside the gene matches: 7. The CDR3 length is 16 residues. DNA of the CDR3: TGTGCCACCAGCAGAGGTGGACAGGGGTCAGGCTATGGCTACACCTTC. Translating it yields CATSRGGQGSGYGYTF.

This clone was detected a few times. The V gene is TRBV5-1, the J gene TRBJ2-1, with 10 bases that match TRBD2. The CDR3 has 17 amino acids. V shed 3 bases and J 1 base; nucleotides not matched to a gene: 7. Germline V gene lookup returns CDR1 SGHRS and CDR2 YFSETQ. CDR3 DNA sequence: TGCGCCAGCAGCTCCCCTGGGACTAGCGTTTCCTACAATGAGCAGTTCTTC. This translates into CASSSPGTSVSYNEQFF.

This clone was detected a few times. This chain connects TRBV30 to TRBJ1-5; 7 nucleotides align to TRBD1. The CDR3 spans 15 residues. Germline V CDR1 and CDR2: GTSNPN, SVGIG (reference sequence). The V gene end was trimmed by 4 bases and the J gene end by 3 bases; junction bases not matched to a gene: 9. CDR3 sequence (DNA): TGTGCCTGGACTCCTACAGGGGCTTCCAATCAGCCCCAGCATTTT. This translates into CAWTPTGASNQPQHF.

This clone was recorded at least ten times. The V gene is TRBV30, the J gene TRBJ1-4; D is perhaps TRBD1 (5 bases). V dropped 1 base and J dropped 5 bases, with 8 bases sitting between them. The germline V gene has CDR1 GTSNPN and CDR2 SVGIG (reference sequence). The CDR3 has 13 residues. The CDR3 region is CAWSDRRNEKLFF. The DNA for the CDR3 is TGTGCCTGGAGTGACAGGAGAAATGAAAAACTGTTTTTT.

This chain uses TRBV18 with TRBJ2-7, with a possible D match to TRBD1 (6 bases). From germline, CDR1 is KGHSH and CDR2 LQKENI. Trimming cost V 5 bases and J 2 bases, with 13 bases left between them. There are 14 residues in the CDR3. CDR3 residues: CASSKQGSPYEQYF. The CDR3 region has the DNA TGTGCCAGCTCAAAACAGGGAAGCCCCTACGAGCAGTACTTC. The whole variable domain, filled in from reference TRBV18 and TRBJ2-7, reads NAGVMQNPRHLVRRRGQEARLRCSPMKGHSHVYWYRQLPEEGLKFMVYLQKENIIDESGMPKERFSAEFPKEGPSILRIQQVVRGDSAAYFCASSKQGSPYEQYFGPGTRLTVT.

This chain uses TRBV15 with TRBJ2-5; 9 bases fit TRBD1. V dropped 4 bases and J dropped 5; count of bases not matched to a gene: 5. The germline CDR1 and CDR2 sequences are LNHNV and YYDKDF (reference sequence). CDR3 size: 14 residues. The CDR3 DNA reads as TGTGCCACCAGCACTAGACAGGGGGGCGAGACCCAGTACTTC. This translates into CATSTRQGGETQYF.

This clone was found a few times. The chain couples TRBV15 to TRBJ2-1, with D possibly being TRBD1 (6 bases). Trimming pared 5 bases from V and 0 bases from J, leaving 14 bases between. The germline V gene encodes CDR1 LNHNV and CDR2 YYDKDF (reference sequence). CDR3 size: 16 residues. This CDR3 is CATSDRTGISYNEQFF. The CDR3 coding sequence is TGTGCCACCAGCGACAGGACGGGGATCTCCTACAATGAGCAGTTCTTC.

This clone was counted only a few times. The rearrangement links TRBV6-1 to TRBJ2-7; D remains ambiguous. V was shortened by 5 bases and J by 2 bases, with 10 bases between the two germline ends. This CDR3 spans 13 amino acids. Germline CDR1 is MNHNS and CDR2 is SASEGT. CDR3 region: CASSRGLTYEQYV. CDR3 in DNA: TGTGCCAGCAGTAGAGGCCTTACCTACGAGCAGTACGTC.

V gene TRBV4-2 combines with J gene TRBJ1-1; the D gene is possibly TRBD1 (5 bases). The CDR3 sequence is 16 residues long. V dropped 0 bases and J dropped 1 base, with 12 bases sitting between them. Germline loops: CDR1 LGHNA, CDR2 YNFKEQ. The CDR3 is CASSQDWTTSNTEAFF. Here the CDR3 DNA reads TGTGCCAGCAGCCAAGATTGGACAACCTCGAACACTGAAGCTTTCTTT.

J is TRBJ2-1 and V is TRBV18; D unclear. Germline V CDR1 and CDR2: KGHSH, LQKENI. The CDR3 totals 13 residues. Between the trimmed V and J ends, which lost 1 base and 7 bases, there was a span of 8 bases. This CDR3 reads CASSPRSANEQFF. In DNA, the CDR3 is TGTGCCAGCTCACCACGGTCGGCTAATGAGCAGTTCTTC.

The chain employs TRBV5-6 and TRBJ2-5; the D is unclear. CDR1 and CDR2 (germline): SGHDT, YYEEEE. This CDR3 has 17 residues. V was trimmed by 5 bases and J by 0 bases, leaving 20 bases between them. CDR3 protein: CASSFPNIGRYQETQYF. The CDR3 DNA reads TGTGCCAGCAGTTTCCCCAATATTGGCAGGTACCAAGAGACCCAGTACTTC. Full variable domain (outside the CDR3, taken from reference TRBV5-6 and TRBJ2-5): DAGVTQSPTHLIKTRGQQVTLRCSPKSGHDTVSWYQQALGQGPQFIFQYYEEEERQRGNFPDRFSGHQFPNYSSELNVNALLLGDSALYLCASSFPNIGRYQETQYFGPGTRLLVL.

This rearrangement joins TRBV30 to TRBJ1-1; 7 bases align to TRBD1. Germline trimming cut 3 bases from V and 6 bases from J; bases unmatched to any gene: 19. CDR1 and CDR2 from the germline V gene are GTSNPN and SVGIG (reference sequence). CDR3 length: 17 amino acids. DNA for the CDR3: TGTGCCTGGAGCGGCCTTAGCCCGACAGGGAGAGTGGCTGAAGCTTTCTTT. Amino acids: CAWSGLSPTGRVAEAFF.

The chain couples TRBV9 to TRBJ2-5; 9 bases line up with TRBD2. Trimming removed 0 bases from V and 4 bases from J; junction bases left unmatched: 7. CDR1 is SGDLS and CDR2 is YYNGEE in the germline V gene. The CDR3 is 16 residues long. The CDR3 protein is CASSVDAGGPGETQYF. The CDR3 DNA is TGTGCCAGCAGCGTAGATGCGGGGGGGCCCGGAGAGACCCAGTACTTC.

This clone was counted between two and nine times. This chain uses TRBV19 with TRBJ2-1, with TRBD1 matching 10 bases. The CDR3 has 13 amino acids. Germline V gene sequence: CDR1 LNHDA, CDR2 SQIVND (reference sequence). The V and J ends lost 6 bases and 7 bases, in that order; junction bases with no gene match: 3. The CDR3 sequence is CASRTGGRNEQFF. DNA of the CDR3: TGTGCCAGTAGGACAGGGGGCAGAAATGAGCAGTTCTTC. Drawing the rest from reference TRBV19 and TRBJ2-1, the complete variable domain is DGGITQSPKYLFRKEGQNVTLSCEQNLNHDAMYWYRQDPGQGLRLIYYSQIVNDFQKGDIAEGYSVSREKKESFPLTVTSAQKNPTAFYLCASRTGGRNEQFFGPGTRLTVL.

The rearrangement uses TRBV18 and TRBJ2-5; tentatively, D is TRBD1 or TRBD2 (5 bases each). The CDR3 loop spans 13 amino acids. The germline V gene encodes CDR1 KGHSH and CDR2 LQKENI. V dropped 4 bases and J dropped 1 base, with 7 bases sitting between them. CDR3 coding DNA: TGTGCCAGCTCACGGGGGATCCAAGAGACCCAGTACTTC. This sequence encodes CASSRGIQETQYF.

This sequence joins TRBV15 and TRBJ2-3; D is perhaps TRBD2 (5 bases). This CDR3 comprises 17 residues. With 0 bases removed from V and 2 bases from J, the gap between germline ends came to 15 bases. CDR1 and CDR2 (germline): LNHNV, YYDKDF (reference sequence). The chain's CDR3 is CATSRDSGLRPTDTQYF. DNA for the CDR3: TGTGCCACCAGCAGAGATTCAGGACTGCGACCCACAGATACGCAGTATTTT.

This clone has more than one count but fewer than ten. The CDR3 here is CASSPGGFGGYTF. In DNA form, the CDR3 reads TGTGCCAGCAGCCCCGGGGGATTTGGTGGCTACACCTTC. The genes are TRBV2 and TRBJ1-2, with a possible D match to TRBD1 (5 bases). Trimming removed 6 bases at V and 7 bases at J, with 15 bases between. Germline values: CDR1 SNHLY, CDR2 FYNNEI. This CDR3 spans 13 amino acids.

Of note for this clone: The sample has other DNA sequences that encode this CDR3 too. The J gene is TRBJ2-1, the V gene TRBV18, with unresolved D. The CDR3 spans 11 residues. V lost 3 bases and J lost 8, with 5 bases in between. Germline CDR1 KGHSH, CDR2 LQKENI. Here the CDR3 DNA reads TGTGCCAGCTCACCGGGCTATGAGCAGTTCTTC. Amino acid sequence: CASSPGYEQFF.

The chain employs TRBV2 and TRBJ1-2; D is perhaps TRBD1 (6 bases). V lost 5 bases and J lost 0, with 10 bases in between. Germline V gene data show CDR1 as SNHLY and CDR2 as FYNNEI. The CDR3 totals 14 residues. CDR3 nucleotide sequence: TGTGCCAGCAGTTTGGACAGTCCTAACTATGGCTACACCTTC. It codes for CASSLDSPNYGYTF.

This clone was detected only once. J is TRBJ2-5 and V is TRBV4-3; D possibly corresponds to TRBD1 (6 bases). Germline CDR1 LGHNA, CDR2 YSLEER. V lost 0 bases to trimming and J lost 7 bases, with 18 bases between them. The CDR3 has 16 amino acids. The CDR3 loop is CASSQEHPGTWGTQYF. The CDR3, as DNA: TGCGCCAGCAGCCAAGAACATCCTGGGACATGGGGGACCCAGTACTTC.

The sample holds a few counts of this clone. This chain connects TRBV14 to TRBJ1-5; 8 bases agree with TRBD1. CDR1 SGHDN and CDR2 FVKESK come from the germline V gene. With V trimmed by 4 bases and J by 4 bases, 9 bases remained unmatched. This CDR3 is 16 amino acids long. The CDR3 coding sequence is TGTGCCAGCAGCCCGGAGGTCGGGGACAGGAATCAGCCCCAGCATTTT. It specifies CASSPEVGDRNQPQHF.

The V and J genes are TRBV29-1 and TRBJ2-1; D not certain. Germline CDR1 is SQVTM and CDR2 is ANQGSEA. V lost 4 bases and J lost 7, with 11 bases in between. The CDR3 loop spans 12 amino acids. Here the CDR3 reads CSVVSGLNEQFF. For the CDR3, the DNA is TGCAGCGTTGTTTCAGGCTTAAATGAGCAGTTCTTC.